This TCR beta chain was profiled in a study of T cells in Graves' hyperthyroidism and ophthalmopathy. The overall study: Staff took peripheral blood when the initial diagnosis was made, before any treatment began. General study points: Blood also carried most thyroid clonotypes expanded above 0.001. The model foresaw ophthalmopathy a median around 6.8 months prior to onset.

Of note for this clonotype: The antigen remains undetermined.

CDR3 size: 15 residues. V was cut by 3 bases and J by 1 base, with 9 bases left in between. Clinicians diagnosed patients from clinical symptoms, serum thyroxine and TRAb, thyroid ultrasound and orbital computed tomography. RNA transcripts provided the source from which TCR beta CDR3 regions were amplified. HTBI primers drove first-round RT-PCR of the TCR CDR3. TCRdb itself ran the multiplex PCR reads through MiXCR, one entry per CDR3 protein. The sample includes hundreds of thousands of distinct CDR3 sequences, around 20% seen only once; the top ten take over 15%. This chain uses TRBV12-3 or TRBV12-4 with TRBJ1-4; D ambiguous. This clonotype was sampled from a woman between 45 and 60 years old with Graves' hyperthyroidism that later progressed to Graves' ophthalmopathy. Specimen: blood. CDR3 loop: CASSFESGTNEKLFF. CDR3 nucleotide sequence: TGTGCCAGCAGTTTTGAGAGTGGAACTAATGAAAAACTGTTTTTT.